This TCR beta chain was sequenced for a study of OX40 agonist ivuxolimab in advanced cancers. Looking at the study overall: An anti-OX40 (CD134) antibody with agonistic activity, ivuxolimab, was administered to patients.

Losses at the gene ends were 3 bases for V and 8 bases for J; bases not matched to a gene: 17. Germline-derived CDR1 and CDR2 are LNHNV and YYDKDF (reference sequence). This CDR3 comprises 18 residues. Profiling relied on immunoSEQ multiplex PCR, and the TCRdb table lists in-frame clones only, not all of them. The table lists approximately 80,000 clones, roughly 88% of them singletons, with over 3% in the top ten. Autoimmune disease history or systemic immunosuppression disqualified patients. The sequence was collected from an adult with an advanced solid tumor such as melanoma, head and neck, liver or kidney cancer. The J gene is TRBJ2-3, the V gene TRBV15, with 10 bases aligning to TRBD2. Material: CD4+ or CD8+ T cells sorted from blood, obtained in a trial of the OX40 agonist ivuxolimab. CDR3 bases: TGTGCCACCAGCAGGAGTTCCGGGACTAGCGTTGCCTTTGTTACGCAGTATTTT. It encodes CATSRSSGTSVAFVTQYF.